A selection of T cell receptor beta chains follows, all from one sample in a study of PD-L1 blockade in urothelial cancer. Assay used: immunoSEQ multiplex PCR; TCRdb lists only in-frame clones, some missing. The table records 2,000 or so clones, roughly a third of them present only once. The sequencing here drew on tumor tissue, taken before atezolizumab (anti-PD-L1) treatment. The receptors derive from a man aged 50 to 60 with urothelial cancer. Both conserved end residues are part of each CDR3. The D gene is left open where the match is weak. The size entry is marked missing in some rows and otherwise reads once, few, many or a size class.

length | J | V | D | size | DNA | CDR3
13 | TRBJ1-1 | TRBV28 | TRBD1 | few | TGTGCCAGCAGTCGGGACAGGGTCACTGAAGCTTTCTTT | CASSRDRVTEAFF
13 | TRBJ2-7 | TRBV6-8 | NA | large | TGTGCCAGCAGTTTCAAGGCTTCCTACGAGCAGTACTTC | CASSFKASYEQYF
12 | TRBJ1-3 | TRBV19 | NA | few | TGTGCCAGTATGTTCTCTGGAAACACCATATATTTT | CASMFSGNTIYF
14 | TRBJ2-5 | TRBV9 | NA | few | TGTGCCAGCAGCGTAGGCACGGTCCAAGAGACCCAGTACTTC | CASSVGTVQETQYF
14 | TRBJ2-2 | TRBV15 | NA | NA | TGTGCCACCAGCAGAGGGGGAACTAGAGGGGAGCTGTTTTTT | CATSRGGTRGELFF
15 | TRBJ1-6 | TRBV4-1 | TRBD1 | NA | TGCGCCAGCAGCCAAGATGAGGGGGCGTCTTCACCCCTCCACTTT | CASSQDEGASSPLHF
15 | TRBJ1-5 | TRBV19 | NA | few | TGTGCCAGTAGCGTGCGGGGGGCGACGAATCAGCCCCAGCATTTT | CASSVRGATNQPQHF
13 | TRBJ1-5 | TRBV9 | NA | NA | TGTGCCAGTACATTAAGTAGCAATCAGCCCCAGCATTTT | CASTLSSNQPQHF
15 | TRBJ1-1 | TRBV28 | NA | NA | TGTGCCAGCAGTGCCCTGGGTACATGGGTCACTGAAGCTTTCTTT | CASSALGTWVTEAFF
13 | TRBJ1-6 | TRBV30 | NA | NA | TGTGCCTGGAGTGTAGGGGGGAATTCACCCCTCCACTTT | CAWSVGGNSPLHF
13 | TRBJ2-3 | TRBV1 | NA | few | TGCGCCAGCAGCCAAGAGCGGTTTGATACGCAGTATTTT | CASSQERFDTQYF
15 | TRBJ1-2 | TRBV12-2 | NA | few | TGTGCCAGTGGGCCTGGGGGGCAGCCCCTCTATGGCTACACCTTC | CASGPGGQPLYGYTF